This T cell receptor beta chain was sequenced for a study of OX40 agonist ivuxolimab in advanced cancers. On the study more broadly: It was ivuxolimab, an agonistic anti-OX40 (CD134) antibody, that patients were treated with. About 44% of patients had received prior checkpoint inhibitor therapy.

Generated by immunoSEQ multiplex PCR, the TCRdb table keeps only in-frame clones and is missing some. There are roughly 34,000 clones in the sample; roughly 82% occur only once, and around 12% lies in the top ten. Study results and limitations: In the 0.1 to 3.0 mg/kg range, CD4+ and CD8+ blood T cells had expanded clonally by week 6.

To note about this clone: Its antigen remains unidentified.

Samples were taken at baseline and on day 1 of cycles 4 and 7. The V gene's germline CDR1 is LNHNV and CDR2 YYDKDF (reference sequence). The CDR3 covers 18 residues. V was cut by 1 base and J by 0 bases, with 13 bases left in between. The sequencing used CD4+ or CD8+ T cells sorted from blood, collected in a trial of the OX40 agonist ivuxolimab. The source is an adult with an advanced solid tumor such as melanoma, head and neck, liver or kidney cancer. The genes are TRBV15 and TRBJ2-6, with D possibly called TRBD1 or TRBD2 (6 bases each). The DNA for the CDR3 is TGTGCCACCAGCAGAGGGGGGGCCCCGAGCTCTGGGGCCAACGTCCTGACTTTC. Its translation is CATSRGGAPSSGANVLTF.